The next 12 T cell receptor beta chains were all read from a single sample in a study of OX40 agonist ivuxolimab in advanced cancers. Clones were read by immunoSEQ multiplex PCR, and TCRdb kept only the in-frame ones, dropping some. The sample shows more than 45,000 clones, roughly 82% of them seen only once. The sequences come from CD4+ or CD8+ T cells sorted from blood, collected in a trial of the OX40 agonist ivuxolimab. All receptors derive from an adult with an advanced solid tumor such as melanoma, head and neck, liver or kidney cancer.

This clone was counted a single time. The chain joins TRBV7-3 to TRBJ2-2; D is possibly TRBD2 (5 bases). This CDR3 is 16 amino acids long. Trimming removed 5 bases at V and 0 bases at J, with 13 bases between. Germline V gene lookup returns CDR1 SGHTA and CDR2 FQGTGA. CDR3 protein: CASSVRGVSNTGELFF. The CDR3 DNA reads as TGTGCCAGCAGCGTCCGGGGAGTGTCGAACACCGGGGAGCTGTTTTTT.

This clone came up a few times. The rearrangement links TRBV18 to TRBJ2-7; 15 bases map to TRBD2. Germline V CDR1 and CDR2: KGHSH, LQKENI. This CDR3 region has 17 residues. V lost 4 bases to trimming and J lost 2 bases; unmatched junction nucleotides: 6. Here the CDR3 reads CASSLGTSGGTPYEQYF. The CDR3 coding sequence is TGTGCCAGCTCACTGGGGACTAGCGGGGGGACACCCTACGAGCAGTACTTC.

The chain employs TRBV11-3 and TRBJ2-7; D is perhaps TRBD1 (8 bases). The CDR3 contains 15 residues. Per the germline V gene, CDR1 is SGHNT and CDR2 is YENEEA. The V and J ends lost 0 bases and 2 bases respectively, with 11 bases between them. Here the CDR3 DNA reads TGTGCCAGCAGCTTAGAACAGGGGGGGACCTACGAGCAGTACTTC. Translation: CASSLEQGGTYEQYF.

This chain connects TRBV5-4 to TRBJ2-3, with unresolved D. This CDR3 is built from 15 residues. Trimming removed 3 bases at V and 0 bases at J, with 11 bases between. The germline V gene has CDR1 SGHNT and CDR2 YYREEE (reference sequence). As DNA, the CDR3 is TGTGCCAGCAGCTCCCGGACGGATAGCACAGATACGCAGTATTTT. Translating gives CASSSRTDSTDTQYF.

The V call is TRBV5-1, the J call TRBJ2-3; 8 nucleotides match TRBD1. There are 16 residues in the CDR3. The J segment lost 3 bases and the V segment lost 4 bases, leaving 10 bases of the junction unmatched. Germline V gene data show CDR1 as SGHRS and CDR2 as YFSETQ. The CDR3 spells CASSPEATGVTDTQYF. The CDR3, as DNA: TGCGCCAGCAGCCCGGAAGCGACAGGGGTAACAGATACGCAGTATTTT.

V is TRBV29-1 and J is TRBJ1-5; D ambiguous. Trimming stripped 5 bases from V and 6 bases from J, with 11 bases between. Germline V gives CDR1 SQVTM, CDR2 ANQGSEA. This CDR3 comprises 12 residues. CDR3 coding DNA: TGCAGCGTTAAGGCAATGAGTCAGCCCCAGCATTTT. Translated, it gives CSVKAMSQPQHF.

This clone was observed a few times. The chain employs TRBV10-3 and TRBJ1-6, with D perhaps TRBD1 (5 bases). V was trimmed by 4 bases and J by 7 bases, leaving 17 bases between them. The CDR3 is 16 residues long. The germline V gene has CDR1 ENHRY and CDR2 SYGVKD. The DNA for the CDR3 is TGTGCCATCAGTGCCGAGGTTGGGACCGCAAATTCACCCCTCCACTTT. Translating it yields CAISAEVGTANSPLHF.

The J gene is TRBJ1-1, the V gene TRBV19; D is uncertain. V shed 5 bases and J shed 7 bases, with 20 bases lying between them. The CDR3 loop spans 15 amino acids. Germline V gives CDR1 LNHDA, CDR2 SQIVND (reference sequence). This CDR3 is CASSLLRKSDVEAFF. CDR3 DNA sequence: TGTGCCAGTAGTTTACTCCGAAAGTCCGACGTTGAAGCTTTCTTT.

The chain recombines TRBV7-8 with TRBJ2-1, with 8 bases that match TRBD2. Germline CDR1 SGHVS, CDR2 FQNEAQ. V was pared by 5 bases and J by 8 bases, with 5 bases of the junction left unmatched. The CDR3 has 13 residues. CDR3 region: CASSGTRGHEQFF. The CDR3 DNA reads TGTGCCAGCAGCGGGACTAGAGGTCATGAGCAGTTCTTC.

This clone was seen once. This sequence joins TRBV19 and TRBJ1-2, with D hard to call. Trimming removed 5 bases from V and 7 bases from J, with 17 bases in between. Germline assignment: CDR1 LNHDA and CDR2 SQIVND (reference sequence). The CDR3 loop spans 14 amino acids. In nucleotides, the CDR3 is TGTGCCAGTAGTCCCGGCGGACCGGTAATTGGCTACACCTTC. This sequence encodes CASSPGGPVIGYTF.

V is TRBV28 and J is TRBJ2-1; TRBD1 aligns across 7 bases. CDR3 length equals 17 residues. The V gene's germline CDR1 is MDHEN and CDR2 SYDVKM. V dropped 5 bases and J dropped 0; count of bases not matched to a gene: 10. Here the CDR3 reads CASSRRGQISSYNEQFF. The CDR3 nucleotides read TGTGCCAGCAGTCGAAGGGGACAGATTAGCTCCTACAATGAGCAGTTCTTC.

As for this clone: The junction does not match germline at one end; this may be a read error. This chain joins TRBV5-3 and TRBJ2-7, with D unresolved. TRBV5-3 is an ORF; its function is uncertain. CDR3 length: 13 amino acids. CDR3 sequence: CASSLGSSYEQYF. The CDR3, as DNA: TGTGCCAGCAGCTTGGGCAGTTCCTACGAGCAGTACTTC.